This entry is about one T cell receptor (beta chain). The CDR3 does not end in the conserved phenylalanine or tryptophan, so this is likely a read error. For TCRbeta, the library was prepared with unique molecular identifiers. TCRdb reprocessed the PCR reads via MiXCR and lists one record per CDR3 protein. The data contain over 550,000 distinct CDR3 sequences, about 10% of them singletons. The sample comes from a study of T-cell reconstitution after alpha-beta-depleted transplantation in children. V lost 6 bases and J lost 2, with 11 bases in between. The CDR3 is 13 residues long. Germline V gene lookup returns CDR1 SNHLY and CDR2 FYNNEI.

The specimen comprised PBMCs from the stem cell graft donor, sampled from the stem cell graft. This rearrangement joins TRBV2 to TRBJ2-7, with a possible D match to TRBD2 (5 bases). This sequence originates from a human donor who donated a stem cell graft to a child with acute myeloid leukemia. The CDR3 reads CASSRPGTYEQYI. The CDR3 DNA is TGTGCCAGCAGCCGACCGGGGACCTACGAGCAGTACATC.